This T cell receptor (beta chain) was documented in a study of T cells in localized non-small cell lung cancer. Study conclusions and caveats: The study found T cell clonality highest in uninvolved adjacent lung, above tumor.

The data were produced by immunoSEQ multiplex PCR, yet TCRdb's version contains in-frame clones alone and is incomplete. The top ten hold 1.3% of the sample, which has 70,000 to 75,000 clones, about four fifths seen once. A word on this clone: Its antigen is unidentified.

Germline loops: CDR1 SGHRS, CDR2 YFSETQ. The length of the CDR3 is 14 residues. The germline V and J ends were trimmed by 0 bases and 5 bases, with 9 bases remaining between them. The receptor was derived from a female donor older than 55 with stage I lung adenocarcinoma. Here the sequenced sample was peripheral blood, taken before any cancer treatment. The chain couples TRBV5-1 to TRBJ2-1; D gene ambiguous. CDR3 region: CASSLARMDNEQFF. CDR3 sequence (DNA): TGCGCCAGCAGCTTGGCTAGAATGGACAATGAGCAGTTCTTC.